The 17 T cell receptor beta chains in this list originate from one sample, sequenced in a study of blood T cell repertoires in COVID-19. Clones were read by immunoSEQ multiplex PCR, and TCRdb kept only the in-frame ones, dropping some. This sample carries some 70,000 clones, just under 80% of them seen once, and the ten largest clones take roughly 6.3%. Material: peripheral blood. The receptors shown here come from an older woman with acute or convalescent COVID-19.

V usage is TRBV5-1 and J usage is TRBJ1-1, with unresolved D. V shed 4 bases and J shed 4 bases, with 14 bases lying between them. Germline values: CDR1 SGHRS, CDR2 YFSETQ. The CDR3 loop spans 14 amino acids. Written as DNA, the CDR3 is TGCGCCAGCAGCGATATGGGAGAAGGCACTGAAGCTTTCTTT. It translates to CASSDMGEGTEAFF.

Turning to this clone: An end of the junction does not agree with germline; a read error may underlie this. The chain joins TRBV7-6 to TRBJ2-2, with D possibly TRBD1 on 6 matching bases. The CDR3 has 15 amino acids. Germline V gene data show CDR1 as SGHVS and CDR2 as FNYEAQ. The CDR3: CASSLVTGNAGELFF. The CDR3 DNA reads TGTGCCAGCAGCTTAGTAACAGGGAACGCCGGGGAGCTGTTTTTT.

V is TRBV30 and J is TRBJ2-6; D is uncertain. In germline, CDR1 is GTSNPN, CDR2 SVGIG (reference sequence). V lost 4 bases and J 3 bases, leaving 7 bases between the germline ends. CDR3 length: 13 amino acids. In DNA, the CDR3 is TGTGCCTGGACCTTTAGTGGGGCCAACGTCCTGACTTTC. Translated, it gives CAWTFSGANVLTF.

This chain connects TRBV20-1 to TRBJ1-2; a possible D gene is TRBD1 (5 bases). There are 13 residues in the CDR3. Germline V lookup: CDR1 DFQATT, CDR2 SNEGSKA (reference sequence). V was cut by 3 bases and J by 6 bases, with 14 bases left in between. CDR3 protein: CSASPPGVNGYTF. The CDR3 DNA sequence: TGCAGTGCTAGTCCTCCGGGGGTGAATGGCTACACCTTC.

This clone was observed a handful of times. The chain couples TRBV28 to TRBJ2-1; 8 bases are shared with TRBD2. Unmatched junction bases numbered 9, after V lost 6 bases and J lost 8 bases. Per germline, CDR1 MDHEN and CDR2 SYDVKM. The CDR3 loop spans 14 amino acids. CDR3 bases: TGTGCCAGCAGGTCTCGGGCGGGGGGCTATGAGCAGTTCTTC. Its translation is CASRSRAGGYEQFF.

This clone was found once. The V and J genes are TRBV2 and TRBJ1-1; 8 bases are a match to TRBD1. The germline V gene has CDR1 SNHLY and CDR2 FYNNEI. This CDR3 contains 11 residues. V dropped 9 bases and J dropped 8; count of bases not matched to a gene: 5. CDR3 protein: CASQGASEAFF. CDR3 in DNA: TGTGCCAGTCAGGGGGCTTCGGAAGCTTTCTTT.

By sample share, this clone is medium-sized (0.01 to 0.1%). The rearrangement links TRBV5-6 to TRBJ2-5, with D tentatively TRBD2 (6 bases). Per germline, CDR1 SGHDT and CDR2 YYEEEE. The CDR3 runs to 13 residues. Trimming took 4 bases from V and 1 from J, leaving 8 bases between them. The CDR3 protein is CASSISGQETQYF. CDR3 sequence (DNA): TGTGCCAGCAGCATTAGCGGCCAAGAGACCCAGTACTTC.

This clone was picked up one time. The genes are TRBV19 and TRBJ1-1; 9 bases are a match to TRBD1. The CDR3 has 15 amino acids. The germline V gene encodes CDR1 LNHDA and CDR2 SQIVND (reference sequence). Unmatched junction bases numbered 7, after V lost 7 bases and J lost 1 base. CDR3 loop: CASTLQGAENTEAFF. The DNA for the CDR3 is TGTGCCAGTACCCTACAGGGGGCGGAGAACACTGAAGCTTTCTTT.

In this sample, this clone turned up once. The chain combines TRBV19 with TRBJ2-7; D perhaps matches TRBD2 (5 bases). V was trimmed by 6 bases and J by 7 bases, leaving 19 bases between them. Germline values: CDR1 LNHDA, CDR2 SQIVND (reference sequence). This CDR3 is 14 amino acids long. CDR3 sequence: CASRPGPGYGEQYF. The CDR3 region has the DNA TGTGCCAGTAGGCCGGGCCCGGGGTATGGGGAGCAGTACTTC.

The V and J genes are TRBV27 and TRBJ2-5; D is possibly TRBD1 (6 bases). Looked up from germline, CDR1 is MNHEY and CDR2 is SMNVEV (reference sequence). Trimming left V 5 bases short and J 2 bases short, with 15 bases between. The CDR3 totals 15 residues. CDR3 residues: CASSAKDSFQETQYF. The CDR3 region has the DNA TGTGCCAGCAGTGCAAAGGACAGCTTTCAAGAGACCCAGTACTTC.

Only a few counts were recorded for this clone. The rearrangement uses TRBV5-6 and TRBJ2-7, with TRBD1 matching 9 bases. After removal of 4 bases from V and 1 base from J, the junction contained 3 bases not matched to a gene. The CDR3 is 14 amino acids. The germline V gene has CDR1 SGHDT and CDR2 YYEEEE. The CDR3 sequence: CASSGGQGSYEQYF. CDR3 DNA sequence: TGTGCCAGCAGCGGGGGACAGGGATCCTACGAGCAGTACTTC.

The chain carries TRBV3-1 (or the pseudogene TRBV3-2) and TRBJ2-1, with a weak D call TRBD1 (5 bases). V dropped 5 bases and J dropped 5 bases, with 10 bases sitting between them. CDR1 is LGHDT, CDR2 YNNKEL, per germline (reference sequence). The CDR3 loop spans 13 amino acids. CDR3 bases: TGTGCCAGCAGCTTCGGACACGACAATGAGCAGTTCTTC. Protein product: CASSFGHDNEQFF.

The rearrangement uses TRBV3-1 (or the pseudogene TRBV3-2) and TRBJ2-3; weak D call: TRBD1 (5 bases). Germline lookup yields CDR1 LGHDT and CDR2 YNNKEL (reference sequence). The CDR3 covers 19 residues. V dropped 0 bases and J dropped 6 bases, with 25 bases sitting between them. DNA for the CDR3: TGTGCCAGCAGCCAAGATATAGCCAGAATGGGGCTTATCACGGATACGCAGTATTTT. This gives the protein CASSQDIARMGLITDTQYF.

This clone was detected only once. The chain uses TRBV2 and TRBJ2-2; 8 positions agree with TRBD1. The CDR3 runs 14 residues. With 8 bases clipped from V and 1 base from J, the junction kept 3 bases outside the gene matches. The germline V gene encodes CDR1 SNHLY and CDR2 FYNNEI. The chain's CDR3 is CASRDRRNTGELFF. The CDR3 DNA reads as TGTGCCAGCCGGGACAGGCGGAACACCGGGGAGCTGTTTTTT.

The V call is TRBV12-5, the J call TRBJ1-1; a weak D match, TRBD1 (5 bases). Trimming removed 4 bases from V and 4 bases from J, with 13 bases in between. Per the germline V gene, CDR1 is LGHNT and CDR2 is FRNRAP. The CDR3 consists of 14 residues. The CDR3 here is CASGYPGGGTEAFF. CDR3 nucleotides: TGTGCTAGTGGTTACCCCGGGGGGGGCACTGAAGCTTTCTTT.

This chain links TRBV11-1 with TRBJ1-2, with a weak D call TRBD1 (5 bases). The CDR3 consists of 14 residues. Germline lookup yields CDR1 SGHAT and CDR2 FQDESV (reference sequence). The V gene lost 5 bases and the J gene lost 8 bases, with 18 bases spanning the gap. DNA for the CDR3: TGTGCCAGCAGCCCCTATCTGGCGGGGCACGGCTACACCTTC. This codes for CASSPYLAGHGYTF.

The CDR3 sequence: CASRGGVYEQYF. DNA for the CDR3: TGTGCCAGCAGAGGGGGGGTCTACGAGCAGTACTTC. This chain connects TRBV28 to TRBJ2-7, with a possible D match to TRBD2 (7 bases). V was trimmed by 6 bases and J by 3 bases, leaving 9 bases between them. Per the germline V gene, CDR1 is MDHEN and CDR2 is SYDVKM. CDR3 length: 12 amino acids.